The rows below give T cell receptor beta chains drawn from one sample of a study of blood T cell repertoires in COVID-19. Produced via immunoSEQ multiplex PCR; TCRdb's table is partial and in-frame only. The repertoire holds some 190,000 clones, roughly four fifths seen once, with 5.1% in the top ten. Sequencing was carried out using peripheral blood. The receptor set was obtained from a woman aged 65 to 85 with active or convalescent COVID-19. Both conserved end residues are part of each CDR3. Fields, in order: D gene, V gene, J gene, clone size, CDR3 DNA, CDR3 protein. A D gene is named only where the DNA matches it firmly. Clone sizes are given selectively: once, few, many, or a class where the clone is expanded.

>TRBD2|TRBV2|TRBJ2-7|-
TGTGCCACATGTTGGGGGAGCGGGAATACCTACGAGCAGTACTTC
CATCWGSGNTYEQYF
>-|TRBV6-5|TRBJ2-7|-
TGTGCCAGCAGGGGGGGAGCTCACTACGAGCAGTACTTC
CASRGGAHYEQYF
>-|TRBV2|TRBJ1-6|many
TGTGCCAGCAGAGTACAGGGACATAATTCACCCCTCCACTTT
CASRVQGHNSPLHF
>TRBD1|TRBV12-5|TRBJ2-2|-
TGTGCTAGTGGTTTGAGACAGGGGTACGCCGGGGAGCTGTTTTTT
CASGLRQGYAGELFF
>-|TRBV13|TRBJ1-3|once
TGTGCCAGCAGCCTGAGCTCTGGAAACACCATATATTTT
CASSLSSGNTIYF
>TRBD1|TRBV5-6|TRBJ1-4|-
TGTGCCAGCAGTGGGACAGGGGATAGTAATGAAAAACTGTTTTTT
CASSGTGDSNEKLFF
>TRBD1|TRBV6-5|TRBJ2-7|-
TGTGCCAGCAGTTACGGGGGGACAGGGGTCGAGCAGTACTTC
CASSYGGTGVEQYF
>TRBD1|TRBV2|TRBJ2-7|-
TGTGCCAGCAGCCGGGACAGGGGCTTCTCCTACGAGCAGTACTTC
CASSRDRGFSYEQYF
>TRBD1|TRBV2|TRBJ1-3|-
TGTGCCAGCGGTCGGACAGGGGGAAACACCATATATTTT
CASGRTGGNTIYF
>TRBD1|TRBV27|TRBJ1-2|-
TGTGCCGGCAGTCCGTACACAGGGGGCGACTATGGCTACACCTTC
CAGSPYTGGDYGYTF
>TRBD1|TRBV5-1|TRBJ1-4|-
TGCGCCAGCAGCCTGGGACAGTTCTATGAAAAACTGTTTTTT
CASSLGQFYEKLFF
>-|TRBV6-6|TRBJ1-5|-
TGTGCCAGCAGTTACTCTTCCTTGAGCAATCAGCCCCAGCATTTT
CASSYSSLSNQPQHF
>-|TRBV18|TRBJ1-1|-
TGTGCCAGCTCACCACTCGACAGGAACACTGAAGCTTTCTTT
CASSPLDRNTEAFF
>-|TRBV18|TRBJ1-5|-
TGTGCCAGCTCACCACCCCAGGGAGGTACTGGCAATCAGCCCCAGCATTTT
CASSPPQGGTGNQPQHF
>TRBD2|TRBV2|TRBJ2-7|few
TGTGCCAGCAGCATGACTAGCGGGAGGGCCGGTAGTTCCTACGAGCAGTACTTC
CASSMTSGRAGSSYEQYF
>TRBD2|TRBV11-3|TRBJ2-3|-
TGTGCCAGCAGCTCAGGACTAGCGGGAGGGCCCGGGGATACGCAGTATTTT
CASSSGLAGGPGDTQYF
>TRBD2|TRBV19|TRBJ2-1|-
TGTGCCAGTAGTCGACTAGCGGAGCTGGATGAGCAGTTCTTC
CASSRLAELDEQFF
>TRBD2|TRBV7-9|TRBJ2-2|-
TGTGCCAGCAGCTACGCTAGCGGGAGTCTTACCGGGGAGCTGTTTTTT
CASSYASGSLTGELFF
>-|TRBV18|TRBJ1-1|-
TGTGCCAGCTCACGCGGACAGAACACTGAAGCTTTCTTT
CASSRGQNTEAFF
>-|TRBV27|TRBJ2-3|-
TGTGCCAGCAGTCCACCAGGGCCTGGAGGCACAGATACGCAGTATTTT
CASSPPGPGGTDTQYF
>-|TRBV18|TRBJ2-5|-
TGTGCCAGCTCACCAAGAAGGCAGGCTCAAGAGACCCAGTACTTC
CASSPRRQAQETQYF
>-|TRBV19|TRBJ1-2|-
TGTGCCAGTAGTACAGGGGTTTCCAACTATGGCTACACCTTC
CASSTGVSNYGYTF
>-|TRBV5-5|TRBJ2-5|-
TGTGCCAGCAGCTTGGGGGGAGCTGCTAGGTCCCAGTACTTC
CASSLGGAARSQYF
>-|TRBV29-1|TRBJ2-1|-
TGCAGCGTTGTGGAGGGGGCTGGTAATGAGCAGTTCTTC
CSVVEGAGNEQFF
>TRBD1|TRBV3-1/TRBV3-2|TRBJ2-1|-
TGTGCCAGCAGCCGCCAGGGACAGTACCACAATGAGCAGTTCTTC
CASSRQGQYHNEQFF
>TRBD1|TRBV14|TRBJ2-5|-
TGTGCCAGCAGCCTGGACAGGGGGCCCTTATTGGGAGAGACCCAGTACTTC
CASSLDRGPLLGETQYF
>-|TRBV15|TRBJ1-4|few
TGTGCCACCAGCAGAGGAAGAGATACAGGGACTGAAAAACTGTTTTTT
CATSRGRDTGTEKLFF
>TRBD1|TRBV27|TRBJ1-2|-
TGTGCCAGCAGTTTGGGTTGGACAGGGGGCGGGTTGGATGGCTATGGCTACACCTTC
CASSLGWTGGGLDGYGYTF
>TRBD1|TRBV5-1|TRBJ2-7|-
TGCGCCAGCAGCCTTCAACAGGGGGCGTACGAGCAGTACTTC
CASSLQQGAYEQYF
>TRBD1|TRBV5-1|TRBJ2-7|-
TGCGCCAGCAGCTCCGGGACAGGCGATGTCTACGAGCAGTACTTC
CASSSGTGDVYEQYF
>TRBD1|TRBV19|TRBJ1-4|-
TGTGCCAGTAGTTCGGGACAGGGAGGCGAAAAACTGTTTTTT
CASSSGQGGEKLFF
>TRBD1|TRBV27|TRBJ1-6|-
TGTGCCAGCAGTTTATGGACAGGGCCGAATAATTCACCCCTCCACTTT
CASSLWTGPNNSPLHF
>TRBD2|TRBV9|TRBJ2-2|-
TGTGCCAGCCGTCGGACTAGCGGGAGGGGTGGGGAGCTGTTTTTT
CASRRTSGRGGELFF
>-|TRBV19|TRBJ2-3|-
TGTGCCAGTAGTATAAGTCTAGCTAGCACAGATACGCAGTATTTT
CASSISLASTDTQYF
>-|TRBV27|TRBJ2-3|once
TGTGCCAGCAGTTTATCCGCGGCACCGGCAGATACGCAGTATTTT
CASSLSAAPADTQYF
>-|TRBV24-1|TRBJ2-3|-
TGTGCCACCAGTGATCACGGGAGCACAGATACGCAGTATTTT
CATSDHGSTDTQYF
>-|TRBV28|TRBJ1-5|-
TGTGCCAGCAGTCTATTGCGGCAGCCCCAGCATTTT
CASSLLRQPQHF
>TRBD1|TRBV30|TRBJ2-1|-
TGTGCCTGGAGGGGGACAGGGGGCTACAATGAGCAGTTCTTC
CAWRGTGGYNEQFF
>-|TRBV24-1|TRBJ2-5|-
TGTGCCACCAGTGACACACCCGCAGACCAAGAGACCCAGTACTTC
CATSDTPADQETQYF
>-|TRBV6-1|TRBJ1-5|-
TGTGCCAGCAGTGTTTCGAGGACAGCTTCTAATCAGCCCCAGCATTTT
CASSVSRTASNQPQHF
>TRBD1|TRBV5-6|TRBJ1-6|few
TGTGCCAGCAGCCTTGGACAGGAATGGAATTCACCCCTCCACTTT
CASSLGQEWNSPLHF
>TRBD1|TRBV27|TRBJ2-7|-
TGTGCCAGCAGTTTCGGGACAGGCACCTACGAGCAGTACTTC
CASSFGTGTYEQYF
>-|TRBV19|TRBJ2-1|once
TGTGCCAGTAGTCCCCTGGGACTTGTTTACAATGAGCAGTTCTTC
CASSPLGLVYNEQFF
>TRBD1|TRBV6-5|TRBJ1-2|few
TGTGCCAGCAGTTTGGGACAGGGGATCTATGGCTACACCTTC
CASSLGQGIYGYTF
>TRBD1|TRBV7-9|TRBJ2-7|medium-sized
TGTGCCAGCAGCTCCACCCTGGGGACAGGGGCATCCGAGCAGTACTTC
CASSSTLGTGASEQYF
>TRBD1|TRBV18|TRBJ1-2|-
TGTGCCAGCTCACGATCGACAGGGGGAGAAGGCTACACCTTC
CASSRSTGGEGYTF
>-|TRBV21-1|TRBJ2-7|-
TGTGCCAGCAGCAAAAGTCTAGCGGGACAGGGGCACGAGCAGTACTTC
CASSKSLAGQGHEQYF
>TRBD1|TRBV2|TRBJ2-5|-
TGTGCCAGCAGTTGGGACAGGGGGCTCGGAGAGACCCAGTACTTC
CASSWDRGLGETQYF
>TRBD2|TRBV10-2|TRBJ2-7|-
TGCGCCAGCAAGTCGGGAGGAGGAAGGGAGCAGTACTTC
CASKSGGGREQYF
>TRBD1|TRBV10-3|TRBJ1-2|once
TGTGCCATCAGTGACCCGGCACAGGGGGCGCGGATTCATGGCTACACCTTC
CAISDPAQGARIHGYTF